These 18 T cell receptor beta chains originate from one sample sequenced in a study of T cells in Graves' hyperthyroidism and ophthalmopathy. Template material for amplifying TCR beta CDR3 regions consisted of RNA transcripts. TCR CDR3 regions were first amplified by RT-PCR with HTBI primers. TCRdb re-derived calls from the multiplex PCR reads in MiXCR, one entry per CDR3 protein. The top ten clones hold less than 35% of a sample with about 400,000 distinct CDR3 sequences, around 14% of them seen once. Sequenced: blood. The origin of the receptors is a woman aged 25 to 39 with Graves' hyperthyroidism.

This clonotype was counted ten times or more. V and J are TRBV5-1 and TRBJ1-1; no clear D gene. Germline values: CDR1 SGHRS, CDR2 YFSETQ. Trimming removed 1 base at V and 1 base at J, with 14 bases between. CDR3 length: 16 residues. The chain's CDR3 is CASSLSSNVRNTEAFF. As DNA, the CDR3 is TGCGCCAGCAGCTTGTCCTCGAATGTTCGGAACACTGAAGCTTTCTTT.

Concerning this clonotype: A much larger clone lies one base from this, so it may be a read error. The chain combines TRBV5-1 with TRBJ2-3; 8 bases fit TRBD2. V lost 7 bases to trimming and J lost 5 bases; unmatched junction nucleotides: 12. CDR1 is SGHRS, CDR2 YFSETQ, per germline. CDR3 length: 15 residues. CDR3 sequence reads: CASRVPAGGGDTQYF. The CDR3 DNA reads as TGCGCCAGCCGCGTCCCTGCGGGAGGAGGAGATACGCAGTATTTT. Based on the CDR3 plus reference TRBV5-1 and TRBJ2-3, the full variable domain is KAGVTQTPRYLIKTRGQQVTLSCSPISGHRSVSWYQQTPGQGLQFLFEYFSETQRNKGNFPGRFSGRQFSNSRSEMNVSTLELGDSALYLCASRVPAGGGDTQYFGPGTRLTVL.

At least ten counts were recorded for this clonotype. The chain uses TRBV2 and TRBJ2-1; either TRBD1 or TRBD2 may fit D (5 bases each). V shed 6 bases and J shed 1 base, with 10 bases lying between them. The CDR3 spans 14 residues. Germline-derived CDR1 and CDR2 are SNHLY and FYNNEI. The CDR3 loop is CASRGTLSYNEQFF. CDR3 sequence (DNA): TGTGCCAGCAGGGGGACCCTGTCCTACAATGAGCAGTTCTTC.

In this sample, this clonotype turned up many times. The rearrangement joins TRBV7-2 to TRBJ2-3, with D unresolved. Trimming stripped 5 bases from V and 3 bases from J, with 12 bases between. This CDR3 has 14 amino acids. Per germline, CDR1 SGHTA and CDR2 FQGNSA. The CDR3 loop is CASSPSVGTDTQYF. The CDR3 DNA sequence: TGTGCCAGCAGCCCCTCCGTCGGTACAGATACGCAGTATTTT.

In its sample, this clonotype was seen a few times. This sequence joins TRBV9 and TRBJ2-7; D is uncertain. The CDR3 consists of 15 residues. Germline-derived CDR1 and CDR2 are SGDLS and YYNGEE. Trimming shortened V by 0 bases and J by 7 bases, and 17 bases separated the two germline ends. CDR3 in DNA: TGTGCCAGCAGCGTAGGTGGAGACCACCTACGAGAGCAGTACTTC. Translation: CASSVGGDHLREQYF.

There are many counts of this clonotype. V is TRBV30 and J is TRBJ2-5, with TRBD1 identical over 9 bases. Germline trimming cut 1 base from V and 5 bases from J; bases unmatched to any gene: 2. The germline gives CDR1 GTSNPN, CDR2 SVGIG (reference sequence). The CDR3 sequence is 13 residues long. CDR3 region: CAWSDGQGETQYF. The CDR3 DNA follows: TGTGCCTGGAGTGATGGACAGGGGGAGACCCAGTACTTC. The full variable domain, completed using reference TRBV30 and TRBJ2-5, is SQTIHQWPATLVQPVGSPLSLECTVEGTSNPNLYWYRQAAGRGLQLLFYSVGIGQISSEVPQNLSASRPQDRQFILSSKKLLLSDSGFYLCAWSDGQGETQYFGPGTRLLVL.

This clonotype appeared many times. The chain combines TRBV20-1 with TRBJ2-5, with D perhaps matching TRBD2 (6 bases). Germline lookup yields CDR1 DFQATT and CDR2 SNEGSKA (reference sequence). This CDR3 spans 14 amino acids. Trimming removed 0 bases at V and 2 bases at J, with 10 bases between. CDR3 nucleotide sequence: TGCAGTGCTAGAGATCTTAGCGGACAAGAGACCCAGTACTTC. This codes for CSARDLSGQETQYF.

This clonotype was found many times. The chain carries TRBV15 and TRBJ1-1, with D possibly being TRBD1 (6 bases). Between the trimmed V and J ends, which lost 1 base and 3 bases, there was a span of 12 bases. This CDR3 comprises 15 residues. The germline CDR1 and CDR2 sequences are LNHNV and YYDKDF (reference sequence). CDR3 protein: CATSRAQGYDTEAFF. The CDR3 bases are TGTGCCACCAGCAGAGCTCAGGGGTATGACACTGAAGCTTTCTTT.

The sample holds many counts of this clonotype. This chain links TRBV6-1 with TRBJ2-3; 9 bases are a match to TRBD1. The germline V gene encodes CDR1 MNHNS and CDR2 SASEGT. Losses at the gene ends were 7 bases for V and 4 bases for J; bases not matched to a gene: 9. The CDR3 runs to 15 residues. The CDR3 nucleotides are TGTGCCAGCACCGCTCAGACAGGGGGGGCAGATACGCAGTATTTT. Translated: CASTAQTGGADTQYF.

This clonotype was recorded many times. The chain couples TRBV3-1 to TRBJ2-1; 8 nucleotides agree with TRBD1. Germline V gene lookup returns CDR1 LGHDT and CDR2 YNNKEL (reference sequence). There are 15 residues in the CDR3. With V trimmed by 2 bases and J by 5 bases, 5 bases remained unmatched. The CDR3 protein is CASSQMDRVNNEQFF. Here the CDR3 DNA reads TGTGCCAGCAGCCAAATGGACAGGGTAAACAATGAGCAGTTCTTC.

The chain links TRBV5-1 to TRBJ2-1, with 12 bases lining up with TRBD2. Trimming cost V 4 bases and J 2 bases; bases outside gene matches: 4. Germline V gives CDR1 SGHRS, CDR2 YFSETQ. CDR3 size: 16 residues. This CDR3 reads CASSPGTSGPYNEQFF. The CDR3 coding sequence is TGCGCCAGCAGCCCGGGGACTAGCGGGCCCTACAATGAGCAGTTCTTC.

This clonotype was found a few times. Here the CDR3 DNA reads TGTGCCAGTAGTATGGGTGGGACAGGGCTTTACAATGAGCAGTTCTTC. Protein sequence: CASSMGGTGLYNEQFF. The rearrangement joins TRBV19 to TRBJ2-1, with 9 bases that match TRBD1. Germline V gene lookup returns CDR1 LNHDA and CDR2 SQIVND (reference sequence). J lost 4 bases, V lost 3 bases, and 7 bases had no gene match. The CDR3 spans 16 residues. The full variable domain, its missing parts supplied by reference TRBV19 and TRBJ2-1, is DGGITQSPKYLFRKEGQNVTLSCEQNLNHDAMYWYRQDPGQGLRLIYYSQIVNDFQKGDIAEGYSVSREKKESFPLTVTSAQKNPTAFYLCASSMGGTGLYNEQFFGPGTRLTVL.

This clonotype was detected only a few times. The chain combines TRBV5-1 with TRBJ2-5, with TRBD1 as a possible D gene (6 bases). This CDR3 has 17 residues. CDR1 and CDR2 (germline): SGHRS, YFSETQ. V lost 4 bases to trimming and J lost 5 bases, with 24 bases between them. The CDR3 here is CASSPNLGTPKGETQYF. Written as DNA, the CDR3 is TGCGCCAGCAGCCCCAACCTGGGGACACCGAAAGGGGAGACCCAGTACTTC. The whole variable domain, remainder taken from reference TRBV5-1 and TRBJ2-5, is KAGVTQTPRYLIKTRGQQVTLSCSPISGHRSVSWYQQTPGQGLQFLFEYFSETQRNKGNFPGRFSGRQFSNSRSEMNVSTLELGDSALYLCASSPNLGTPKGETQYFGPGTRLLVL.

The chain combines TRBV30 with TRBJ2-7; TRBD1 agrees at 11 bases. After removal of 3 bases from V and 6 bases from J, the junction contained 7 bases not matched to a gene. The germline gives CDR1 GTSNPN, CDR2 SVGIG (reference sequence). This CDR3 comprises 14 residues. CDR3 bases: TGTGCCTGGAGCGCGGGGACAGGGGGAGGCGAGCAGTACTTC. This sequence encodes CAWSAGTGGGEQYF.

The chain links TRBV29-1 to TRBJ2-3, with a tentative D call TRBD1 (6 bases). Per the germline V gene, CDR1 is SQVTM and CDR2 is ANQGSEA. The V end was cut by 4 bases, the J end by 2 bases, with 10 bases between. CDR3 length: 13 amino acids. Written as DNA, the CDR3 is TGCAGCGTTGTGAGGGGGAACACAGATACGCAGTATTTT. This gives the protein CSVVRGNTDTQYF.

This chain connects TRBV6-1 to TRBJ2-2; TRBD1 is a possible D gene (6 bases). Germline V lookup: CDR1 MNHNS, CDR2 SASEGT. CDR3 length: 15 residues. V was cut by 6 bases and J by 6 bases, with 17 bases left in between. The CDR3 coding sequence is TGTGCCAGCAGAAACCGGGACATCGGGTCCGGGGAGCTGTTTTTT. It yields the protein CASRNRDIGSGELFF.

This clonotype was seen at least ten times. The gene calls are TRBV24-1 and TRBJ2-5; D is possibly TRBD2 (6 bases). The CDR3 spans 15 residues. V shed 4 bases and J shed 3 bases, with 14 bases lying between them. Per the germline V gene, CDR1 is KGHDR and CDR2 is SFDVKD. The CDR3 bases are TGTGCCACCAGTGAGTTGGAGGGGTGGGAAGAGACCCAGTACTTC. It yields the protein CATSELEGWEETQYF.

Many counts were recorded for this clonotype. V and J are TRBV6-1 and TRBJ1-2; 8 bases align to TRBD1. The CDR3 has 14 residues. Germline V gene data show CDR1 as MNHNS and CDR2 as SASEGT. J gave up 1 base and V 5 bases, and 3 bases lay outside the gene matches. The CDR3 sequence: CASSRDRSNYGYTF. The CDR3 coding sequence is TGTGCCAGCAGTAGGGACAGGAGTAACTATGGCTACACCTTC.